This TCR beta chain was retrieved from a study of vaccination effects on CD4 cells after COVID-19. Findings and caveats of the study: Marked clonal contraction of both clone types appeared late after vaccination.

Worth noting for this clone: Its specificity is unknown.

The data were produced by immunoSEQ multiplex PCR, yet TCRdb's version contains in-frame clones alone and is incomplete. The sample yields some 25,000 clones, more than 60% seen once. With the ViraFEST assay, the study expanded antigen-specific CD4+ T cells using viral peptide pools, then sequenced them. When 10 to 11 days of culture had elapsed, CD4+ T cells were isolated. Two-dose BNT162b2 or mRNA-1273 vaccination was given to participants. Vaccinees lacked prior SARS-CoV-2 infection and tested negative for nucleocapsid antibodies. A density of roughly 2 million PBMC per well was used; these cells were cultured with 10 IU/ml IL-2 and roughly 10 ug/ml peptides. On days 3 and 7, fresh IL-2 medium replaced half the medium. CDR1 SGHDN and CDR2 FVKESK come from the germline V gene. The CDR3 consists of 13 residues. J was trimmed by 4 bases and V by 5 bases; bases with no gene match: 3.

The chain links TRBV14 to TRBJ1-2; TRBD1 matches at 8 bases. The source is a human donor who received a COVID-19 vaccine. The sequences come from CD4+ T cells from PBMCs cultured with SARS-CoV-2 spike peptides, collected after COVID-19 vaccination. DNA of the CDR3: TGTGCCAGCAGCGACAGGGGAAGCTATGGCTACACCTTC. Its translation is CASSDRGSYGYTF.